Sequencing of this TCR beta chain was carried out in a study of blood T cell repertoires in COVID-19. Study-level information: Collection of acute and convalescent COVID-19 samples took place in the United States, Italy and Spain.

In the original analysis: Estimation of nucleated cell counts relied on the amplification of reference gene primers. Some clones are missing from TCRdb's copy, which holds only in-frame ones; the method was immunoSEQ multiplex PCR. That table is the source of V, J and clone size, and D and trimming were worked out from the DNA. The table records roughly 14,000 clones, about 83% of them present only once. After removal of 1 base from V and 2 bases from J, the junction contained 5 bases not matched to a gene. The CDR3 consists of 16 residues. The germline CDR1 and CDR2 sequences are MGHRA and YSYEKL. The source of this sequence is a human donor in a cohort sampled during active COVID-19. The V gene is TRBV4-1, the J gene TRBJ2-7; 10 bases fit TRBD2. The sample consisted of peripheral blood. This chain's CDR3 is CASSQGLAGVTYEQYF. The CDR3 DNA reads TGCGCCAGCAGCCAAGGCCTAGCGGGAGTCACCTACGAGCAGTACTTC.